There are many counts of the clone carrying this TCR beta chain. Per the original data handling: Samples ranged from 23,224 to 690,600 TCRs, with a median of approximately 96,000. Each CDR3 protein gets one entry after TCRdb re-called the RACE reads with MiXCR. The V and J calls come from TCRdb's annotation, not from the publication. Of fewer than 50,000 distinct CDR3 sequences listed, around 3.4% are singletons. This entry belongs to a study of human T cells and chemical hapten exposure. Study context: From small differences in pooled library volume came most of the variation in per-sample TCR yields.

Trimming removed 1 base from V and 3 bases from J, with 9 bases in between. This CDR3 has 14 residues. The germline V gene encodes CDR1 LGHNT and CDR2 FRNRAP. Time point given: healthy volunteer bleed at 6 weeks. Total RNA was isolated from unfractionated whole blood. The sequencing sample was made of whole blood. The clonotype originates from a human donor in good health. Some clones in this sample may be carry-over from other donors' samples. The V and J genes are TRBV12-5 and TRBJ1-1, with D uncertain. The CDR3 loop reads CASGLGLSHTEAFF. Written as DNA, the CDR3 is TGTGCTAGTGGTTTGGGCCTTTCCCACACTGAAGCTTTCTTT.